This T cell receptor beta chain was identified in a study of blood T cell repertoires in COVID-19. Looking at the study overall: The United States, Italy and Spain supplied acute and convalescent COVID-19 samples.

Sequencing used immunoSEQ multiplex PCR; TCRdb keeps in-frame clones, though not all of them. The sample has around 250,000 clones, approximately 89% seen once. Input material: PBMCs or T cells enriched from blood (not recorded which). The clonotype originates from a middle-aged woman who had been exposed to COVID-19.

For the CDR3, the DNA is TGTGCCACCAGTGATTTGGGGCACACAGATACGCAGTATTTT. Residues: CATSDLGHTDTQYF. The V call is TRBV24-1, the J call TRBJ2-3; D is undetermined. V lost 0 bases, J lost 2 bases, and 5 bases lay in between. Per the germline V gene, CDR1 is KGHDR and CDR2 is SFDVKD. There are 14 residues in the CDR3.